This T cell receptor beta chain was obtained from a study of cytomegalovirus exposure and HLA in healthy donors. Study results and limitations: The authors enumerated some 170 TCR beta chains as linked to cytomegalovirus.

Donors were drawn from the approximately 130-subject validation cohort, separate from the approximately 620-subject first cohort. About this clone itself: Its target is not known.

The germline V gene encodes CDR1 WSHSY and CDR2 SAAADI. Between the trimmed V and J ends, which lost 1 base and 4 bases, there was a span of 20 bases. The CDR3 totals 18 residues. Clones were read by immunoSEQ multiplex PCR, and TCRdb kept only the in-frame ones, dropping some. The table has 300,000 to 450,000 clones, about nine tenths seen once. The chain employs TRBV10-2 and TRBJ1-5; weak D call: TRBD1 (6 bases). The sequence was collected from a woman under 30 in good health and CMV-seronegative. The sample was PBMCs. CDR3 bases: TGCGCCAGCAGTGAGTTTTACCCAGGGGCAGGAAGTAATCAGCCCCAGCATTTT. Residues: CASSEFYPGAGSNQPQHF.